The next 13 T cell receptor beta chains were all read from a single sample in a study of early T cells in non-severe SARS-CoV-2 infection. TCRdb itself ran the 5' RACE reads through MiXCR, one entry per CDR3 protein. The sample gives nearly 95,000 distinct CDR3 sequences, around a sixth of which show up once; approximately 5.1% is in the top ten. The source material was whole blood, sampled at baseline. The receptors stem from an adult who was a healthcare worker with PCR-confirmed SARS-CoV-2 infection or an uninfected control (not recorded which).

The chain employs TRBV6-6 and TRBJ1-2; D call uncertain. CDR1 and CDR2 (germline): MNHNY, SVGAGI (reference sequence). The CDR3 runs 12 residues. The V end lost 6 bases, the J end lost 8 bases, and 13 bases lay between the germline ends. Here the CDR3 DNA reads TGTGCCAGCAGGCTGGTGGGGAACGGCTACACCTTC. Amino acids: CASRLVGNGYTF.

V usage is TRBV11-2 and J usage is TRBJ2-1, with a tentative D call TRBD1 (6 bases). CDR1 SGHAT and CDR2 FQNNGV come from the germline V gene. The CDR3 length is 15 residues. Trimming cost V 5 bases and J 10 bases, with 21 bases left between them. The CDR3 DNA is TGTGCCAGCAGCCCTCTTGGAGGCAGGGGCAGGGAGCAGTTCTTC. It yields the protein CASSPLGGRGREQFF.

CDR3 sequence: CATSRLQDTQYF. DNA of the CDR3: TGTGCCACCAGCAGACTACAAGATACGCAGTATTTT. The chain uses TRBV15 and TRBJ2-3; D is uncertain. The CDR3 spans 12 residues. Looked up from germline, CDR1 is LNHNV and CDR2 is YYDKDF (reference sequence). Trimming removed 2 bases from V and 5 bases from J, with 5 bases in between.

The CDR3 sequence: CASSPGESTDTQYF. The CDR3 nucleotides read TGCGCCAGCAGCCCAGGGGAGAGCACAGATACGCAGTATTTT. This chain connects TRBV5-1 to TRBJ2-3; maybe TRBD1 (6 bases). CDR1 and CDR2 from the germline V gene are SGHRS and YFSETQ. Trimming removed 4 bases at V and 0 bases at J, with 9 bases between. The CDR3 consists of 14 residues.

The rearrangement links TRBV7-2 to TRBJ2-1, with 7 bases lining up with TRBD2. Losses at the gene ends were 5 bases for V and 2 bases for J; bases not matched to a gene: 6. This CDR3 spans 15 amino acids. Germline V gene sequence: CDR1 SGHTA, CDR2 FQGNSA. DNA of the CDR3: TGTGCCAGCAGCCAAACTAGCGAGCCCTACAATGAGCAGTTCTTC. Translation: CASSQTSEPYNEQFF.

This rearrangement joins TRBV29-1 to TRBJ2-3; 8 positions match TRBD2. The CDR3 is made up of 15 amino acids. Germline V gene sequence: CDR1 SQVTM, CDR2 ANQGSEA. Trimming cost V 4 bases and J 7 bases; bases outside gene matches: 13. The CDR3 coding sequence is TGCAGCGTTGCAGACGGACTAGCATATCTTAATACGCAGTATTTT. Its translation is CSVADGLAYLNTQYF.

The V and J genes are TRBV6-5 and TRBJ1-1; D is possibly TRBD1 (5 bases). V lost 10 bases to trimming and J lost 6 bases, with 15 bases between them. The CDR3 is 12 amino acids. The germline CDR1 and CDR2 sequences are MNHEY and SVGAGI. The chain's CDR3 is CATAKGFAEAFF. In DNA form, the CDR3 reads TGTGCCACCGCCAAGGGGTTCGCTGAAGCTTTCTTT.

This clonotype was picked up many times. The chain employs TRBV2 and TRBJ2-1; TRBD2 agrees at 9 bases. The germline CDR1 and CDR2 sequences are SNHLY and FYNNEI. V dropped 9 bases and J dropped 7; count of bases not matched to a gene: 7. The CDR3 is 13 amino acids. Here the CDR3 reads CASPPTSGNEQFF. The CDR3 DNA reads TGTGCCAGTCCCCCGACTAGCGGAAATGAGCAGTTCTTC.

This clonotype was counted a few times. The chain joins TRBV28 to TRBJ2-3; D is unresolved. This CDR3 has 11 residues. Looked up from germline, CDR1 is MDHEN and CDR2 is SYDVKM. Trimming took off 10 bases at V and 0 bases at J, with 5 bases between the two ends. CDR3 DNA sequence: TGTGCCATCGACAGCACAGATACGCAGTATTTT. Residues: CAIDSTDTQYF.

There are a few counts of this clonotype. The chain links TRBV30 to TRBJ1-1; D perhaps matches TRBD1 (5 bases). This CDR3 region has 12 residues. The V end was cut by 4 bases, the J end by 4 bases, with 10 bases between. Per the germline V gene, CDR1 is GTSNPN and CDR2 is SVGIG (reference sequence). The CDR3 reads CAWKGSGTEAFF. The CDR3 DNA reads as TGTGCCTGGAAGGGGTCCGGCACTGAAGCTTTCTTT. The full variable domain, rest sourced from reference TRBV30 and TRBJ1-1, is SQTIHQWPATLVQPVGSPLSLECTVEGTSNPNLYWYRQAAGRGLQLLFYSVGIGQISSEVPQNLSASRPQDRQFILSSKKLLLSDSGFYLCAWKGSGTEAFFGQGTRLTVV.

Concerning this clonotype: Its ends do not fully match the called genes, so a read error is possible. The chain carries TRBV7-8 and TRBJ2-7; no clear D gene. The CDR3 loop spans 11 amino acids. Per the germline V gene, CDR1 is SGHVS and CDR2 is FQNEAQ. DNA for the CDR3: TGTGCCAGCAGCCATGAGGACCCCTTGGTCTTC. The encoded protein is CASSHEDPLVF. Combining the CDR3 with reference TRBV7-8 and TRBJ2-7 gives the whole variable domain GAGVSQSPRYKVAKRGQDVALRCDPISGHVSLFWYQQALGQGPEFLTYFQNEAQLDKSGLPSDRFFAERPEGSVSTLKIQRTQQEDSAVYLCASSHEDPLVFGPGTRLTVT.

Here the CDR3 reads CASSLSPPTVSGANVLTF. CDR3 bases: TGTGCCAGCAGCTTATCCCCTCCGACAGTCTCTGGGGCCAACGTCCTGACTTTC. The V and J genes are TRBV7-2 and TRBJ2-6; perhaps TRBD1 as D (5 bases). Germline CDR1 SGHTA, CDR2 FQGNSA. The CDR3 loop spans 18 amino acids. With 2 bases removed from V and 0 bases from J, the gap between germline ends came to 14 bases.

This clonotype was detected many times. The J gene is TRBJ2-1, the V gene TRBV11-2; D unclear. V shed 3 bases and J shed 2 bases, with 14 bases lying between them. Germline V lookup: CDR1 SGHAT, CDR2 FQNNGV. This CDR3 region has 16 residues. For the CDR3, the DNA is TGTGCCAGCAGCTTTAGCAGGACGCCCCCCTACAATGAGCAGTTCTTC. It translates to CASSFSRTPPYNEQFF.